This T cell receptor beta chain was documented in a study of blood T cell repertoires in COVID-19. Germline CDR1 SSHAT, CDR2 FNYEAQ (reference sequence). This CDR3 has 14 residues. The V end was cut by 3 bases, the J end by 1 base, with 8 bases between. Repertoires were generated with immunoSEQ multiplex PCR, while TCRdb's copy carries only in-frame clones and drops some. Of some 50,000 clones detected, over 80% appear once; the ten largest clones hold 3% to 3.5%. The specimen was peripheral blood. This TCR was recovered from a human donor in a cohort sampled during active COVID-19. J is TRBJ2-3 and V is TRBV7-7; D is possibly TRBD2 (6 bases). CDR3 DNA sequence: TGTGCCAGCAGCTTGTCGGGGGGCACAGATACGCAGTATTTT. Amino acid sequence: CASSLSGGTDTQYF.